This T cell receptor beta chain was profiled in a study of blood T cells in healthy people across ages. The overall study: With template switching, about one barcoded beta molecule was captured per two T cells.

The germline gives CDR1 SGHNT, CDR2 YENEEA. V lost 1 base and J lost 0, with 5 bases in between. This CDR3 comprises 14 residues. Samples each yielded at least 6 micrograms of total RNA. Together with a sample-barcoded 5' primer, a J-beta primer mix was included in a second PCR lasting about 6 to 11 cycles. TCRdb re-analysed the 5' RACE reads in MiXCR, keeping a single row per CDR3 protein. The repertoire holds 600,000 or so distinct CDR3 sequences, with around half as singletons. Study outcomes and limitations: Significant beta diversity loss was already apparent by age approximately 40, declining roughly linearly. In the absence of known donor CMV status, changes in expanded clonotypes were possibly confounded.

To note about this clonotype: Its antigen is not known.

The source of this sequence is a man of 80 years or more in good health. The chain carries TRBV11-3 and TRBJ2-3; D is unresolved. The sample taken for sequencing was blood. CDR3 protein: CASSLGFSTDTQYF. The CDR3 DNA reads as TGTGCCAGCAGCTTAGGATTCAGCACAGATACGCAGTATTTT.